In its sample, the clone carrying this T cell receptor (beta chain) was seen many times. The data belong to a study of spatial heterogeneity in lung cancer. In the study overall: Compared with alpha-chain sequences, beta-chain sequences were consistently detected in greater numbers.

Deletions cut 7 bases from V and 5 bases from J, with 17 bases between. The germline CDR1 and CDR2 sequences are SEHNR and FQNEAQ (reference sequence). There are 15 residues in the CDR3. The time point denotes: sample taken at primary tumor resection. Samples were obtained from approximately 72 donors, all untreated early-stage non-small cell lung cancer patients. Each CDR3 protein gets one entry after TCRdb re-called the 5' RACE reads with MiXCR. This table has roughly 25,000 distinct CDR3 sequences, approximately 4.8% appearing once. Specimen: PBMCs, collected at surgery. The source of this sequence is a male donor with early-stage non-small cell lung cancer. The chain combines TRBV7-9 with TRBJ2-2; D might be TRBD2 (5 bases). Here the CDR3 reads CASTNPGSPTGELFF. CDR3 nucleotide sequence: TGTGCCAGCACCAACCCGGGGTCCCCAACCGGGGAGCTGTTTTTT.